This record looks at one TCR beta chain sequence and its context. This clone was observed a few times. No antigen is known for it. No per-base quality is available; no much larger clone lies one base away. The data derive from a study of vaccination effects on CD4 cells after COVID-19 (dated by TCRdb to about 2022). Context from the whole study: Post-vaccine samples across the study were collected a median of 72 days after the second dose, with a range of 14 to 241. The study compared SARS-CoV-2 spike-specific CD4+ TCR repertoires before and after mRNA vaccination in COVID-19 convalescent patients and infection-naive vaccine recipients. A total of 9 to 11 COVID-19 convalescent patients and a few SARS-CoV-2-naive healthy vaccine recipients were included in the full study. Cultures from other donors in the study were sequenced with the Oncomine TCR Beta short-read assay on an Illumina iSeq 100. The full study reports these points: The study was limited by a small number of convalescent patients and lacked early post-infection timepoints. In healthy vaccine recipients, vaccine-induced clones were almost all SARS-CoV-2 mono-reactive, with only 1 of 255 being cross-reactive with common cold coronaviruses. Both infection-induced and vaccine-induced clones contracted markedly at late post-vaccination timepoints, which is consistent with waning T cell responses.

In the ViraFEST assay, PBMC were stimulated with viral peptide pools, and TCR sequencing was then used to find antigen-specific CD4+ T cell clonotypes based on their expansion. After about 9 days of culture, CD4+ T cells were isolated with the EasySep CD4+ T cell isolation kit. Each participant got two doses of an mRNA SARS-CoV-2 vaccine, either BNT162b2 or mRNA-1273. None of the healthy vaccine recipients had a prior SARS-CoV-2 infection, which was confirmed by nucleocapsid antibody tests that came back negative both before and after vaccination. Each well held around 1.9 million PBMC cultured in IMDM containing roughly 5% human AB serum, around 9.3 IU/ml IL-2 and gentamicin, along with roughly 10 ug/ml peptides. Half of the culture medium was replaced with fresh IL-2-containing medium on days 3 and 7. Unless noted otherwise, every peptide stimulation condition was grown in triplicate wells. Using Ficoll-Paque Plus gradient centrifugation, PBMC were separated from whole blood and then either used fresh or cryopreserved at -140C. Overlapping peptide pools spanned the spike proteins of SARS-CoV-2 and the common cold coronaviruses HCoV-NL63, HCoV-OC43 and HCoV-229E. The QIAamp micro DNA kit was used to extract genomic DNA from the cultured CD4+ T cells.

Library creation used the immunoSEQ multiplex PCR assay. DNA from the CD4+ T cells that had been cultured and isolated underwent TCR beta CDR3 sequencing. On the study's bioinformatics: Non-productive TCR sequences were removed and reads were trimmed to the CDR3 region, keeping CDR3s of at least 7 amino acids. The MANAFEST web app was used to identify antigen-specific clonotypes by comparing expansion in peptide wells with expansion in reference cultures. For clones to be considered positive, expansion at FDR<0.05 versus reference and all other wells, an odds ratio above 5, and a frequency above 0.1% in two replicate wells were required. A clonotype was called cross-reactive if it was significantly expanded both in SARS-CoV-2 spike wells and in at least one common cold coronavirus spike condition. Using the stringdist R package, CDR3 similarity was measured by Levenshtein distance, and unrooted trees were constructed with ape in R 3.6.1. In TCRdb, the immuneACCESS table is reduced to in-frame sequences with V and J assigned. These tables do not hold every clone; where another copy was compared, an unresolved V gene accounts for under half, and the others remain unexplained. V and J calls and clone size are as listed in that table; D and trimming were resolved from the DNA. This sample is represented by some 14,000 clones; over 60% of them were singletons. The leading ten clones occupy 9.9% of the sample.

The sequencing used CD4+ T cells from PBMCs cultured with SARS-CoV-2 spike peptides, collected after COVID-19 vaccination. Sample cell subset or site, as interpreted from the label and publication: SARS-CoV-2 spike overlapping peptide pool stimulation. The clonotype comes from a human donor who received a COVID-19 vaccine.

The CDR3 reads CASSPRVSVNQPQHF. The nucleotides are TGTGCCAGCTCACCACGAGTGTCCGTTAATCAGCCCCAGCATTTT. The chain is made from TRBV18 and TRBJ1-5, with an unclear D gene assignment. V gives up 1 base and J gives up 4 bases, and the segment between their germline ends measures 11 bases. From a lookup of the germline V gene, CDR1 and CDR2 are KGHSH and LQKENI. The CDR3 contains 15 residues, cysteine and phenylalanine counted. The sequence is cut down to CDR3 DNA, 45 bases in frame from base 1.